The 15 T cell receptor beta chains below were found in one sample sequenced in a study of blood T cell repertoires in COVID-19. The assay was immunoSEQ multiplex PCR, and TCRdb's table has in-frame clones only and misses some. The repertoire holds roughly 230,000 clones, with roughly 84% as singletons. Sequenced input: peripheral blood. The receptors come from a woman in her 50s with acute or convalescent COVID-19.

This chain links TRBV7-9 with TRBJ2-1; maybe TRBD2 (6 bases). From germline, CDR1 is SEHNR and CDR2 FQNEAQ (reference sequence). The CDR3 contains 18 residues. V lost 5 bases, J lost 4 bases, and 24 bases lay in between. The CDR3 DNA reads as TGTGCCAGCAGCCCCCGAGCCGGGTATGCGGGGATTTACAATGAGCAGTTCTTC. Translation gives CASSPRAGYAGIYNEQFF.

This chain's CDR3 is CASSKGQGWQETQYF. The CDR3 region has the DNA TGTGCCAGCAGCAAGGGACAGGGGTGGCAAGAGACCCAGTACTTC. J is TRBJ2-5 and V is TRBV21-1; the DNA was not compared with TRBD1, the D call given in the table. TRBV21-1 is a pseudogene. The CDR3 spans 15 residues.

CDR3 sequence reads: CASNREGGQETQYF. The CDR3 DNA sequence: TGTGCCAGCAATCGCGAAGGGGGCCAAGAGACCCAGTACTTC. The J gene is TRBJ2-5, the V gene TRBV2; D is possibly TRBD1 (6 bases). Trimming left V 7 bases short and J 1 base short, with 13 bases between. The CDR3 is 14 amino acids. Per the germline V gene, CDR1 is SNHLY and CDR2 is FYNNEI.

The chain joins TRBV10-2 to TRBJ1-1, with D possibly matching TRBD1 (6 bases). Per germline, CDR1 WSHSY and CDR2 SAAADI. CDR3 length equals 13 residues. Between the trimmed V and J ends, which lost 6 bases and 4 bases, there was a span of 12 bases. The CDR3 here is CASRQGGGTEAFF. The CDR3 region has the DNA TGCGCCAGCAGACAGGGAGGGGGCACTGAAGCTTTCTTT.

This chain joins TRBV6-2 or TRBV6-3 and TRBJ2-2, with a weak D call TRBD1 (6 bases). Between the trimmed V and J ends, which lost 6 bases and 3 bases, there was a span of 20 bases. The CDR3 runs 17 residues. Germline assignment: CDR1 MNHEY and CDR2 SVGEGT. The CDR3, as DNA: TGTGCCAGCAGCCCCTCCTGGGGGAAGGGGGACACCGGGGAGCTGTTTTTT. Translation: CASSPSWGKGDTGELFF.

This chain connects TRBV28 to TRBJ1-2, with D unclear. Germline V gene sequence: CDR1 MDHEN, CDR2 SYDVKM. V was cut by 7 bases and J by 8 bases, with 17 bases left in between. The CDR3 is 13 amino acids. In nucleotides, the CDR3 is TGTGCCAGCAATCCCATACCGAGGCGGGGCTACACCTTC. This sequence encodes CASNPIPRRGYTF.

The rearrangement links TRBV20-1 to TRBJ2-7, with D perhaps matching TRBD1 (6 bases). CDR3 size: 13 residues. Trimming left V 3 bases short and J 2 bases short, with 11 bases between. CDR1 is DFQATT, CDR2 SNEGSKA, per germline (reference sequence). CDR3 DNA: TGCAGTGCTAGTAACAGGGCAGCCTACGAGCAGTACTTC. The encoded protein is CSASNRAAYEQYF.

V is TRBV18 and J is TRBJ2-7; maybe TRBD2 (5 bases). The CDR3 sequence is 14 residues long. Germline loops: CDR1 KGHSH, CDR2 LQKENI. V lost 5 bases and J lost 0, with 11 bases in between. CDR3 loop: CASSSDGNSYEQYF. The CDR3 DNA follows: TGTGCCAGCTCATCGGACGGGAACTCCTACGAGCAGTACTTC.

This chain connects TRBV15 to TRBJ1-1, with D uncertain. The V end was cut by 3 bases, the J end by 1 base, with 6 bases between. CDR1 and CDR2 from the germline V gene are LNHNV and YYDKDF (reference sequence). This CDR3 is built from 13 residues. CDR3 in amino acids: CATSRTTNTEAFF. In DNA, the CDR3 is TGTGCCACCAGCAGGACAACGAACACTGAAGCTTTCTTT.

This sequence joins TRBV5-6 and TRBJ2-1; TRBD1 might be the D (6 bases). Deletions cut 1 base from V and 0 bases from J, with 11 bases between. Germline CDR1 is SGHDT and CDR2 is YYEEEE. The CDR3 consists of 16 residues. CDR3 sequence (DNA): TGTGCCAGCAGCTTGTTAGGGGGAAGCTCCTACAATGAGCAGTTCTTC. Residues: CASSLLGGSSYNEQFF.

The chain uses TRBV18 and TRBJ2-1; D not resolved. The germline V gene encodes CDR1 KGHSH and CDR2 LQKENI. Trimming left V 0 bases short and J 8 bases short, with 11 bases between. The CDR3 runs to 14 residues. The CDR3 loop is CASSPPVVRDEQFF. In nucleotides, the CDR3 is TGTGCCAGCTCACCACCGGTGGTGCGCGATGAGCAGTTCTTC.

V and J are TRBV12-3 or TRBV12-4 and TRBJ2-5; D gene unclear. The CDR3 extends over 11 amino acids. Trimming removed 6 bases from V and 5 bases from J, with 7 bases in between. The CDR3 region has the DNA TGTGCCAGCAGCCACGGGGAGACCCAGTACTTC. Its protein is CASSHGETQYF.

For this clone: Other DNA sequences of this sample code for an identical CDR3. The rearrangement uses TRBV5-4 and TRBJ2-5; 9 bases align to TRBD1. Trimming removed 4 bases from V and 3 bases from J; junction bases left unmatched: 4. The length of the CDR3 is 14 residues. Germline-derived CDR1 and CDR2 are SGHNT and YYREEE (reference sequence). The CDR3 DNA reads TGTGCCAGCAGCCTAGGGACAGGGAAAGAGACCCAGTACTTC. Translating it yields CASSLGTGKETQYF.

The chain employs TRBV27 and TRBJ1-4; maybe TRBD1 (6 bases). The CDR3 has 15 residues. Trimming left V 7 bases short and J 0 bases short, with 12 bases between. The germline CDR1 and CDR2 sequences are MNHEY and SMNVEV (reference sequence). This CDR3 is CASKRAGATNEKLFF. In DNA form, the CDR3 reads TGTGCCAGCAAACGGGCAGGGGCAACTAATGAAAAACTGTTTTTT.

The gene calls are TRBV18 and TRBJ2-3, with 9 bases lining up with TRBD2. Germline V lookup: CDR1 KGHSH, CDR2 LQKENI. The CDR3 loop spans 16 amino acids. V shed 5 bases, J shed 7 bases, and the junction held 13 bases outside the gene matches. This CDR3 is CASSASPGTSMHTQYF. CDR3 nucleotides: TGTGCCAGCTCAGCTTCGCCCGGGACTAGCATGCATACGCAGTATTTT. Combining the CDR3 with reference TRBV18 and TRBJ2-3 gives the whole variable domain NAGVMQNPRHLVRRRGQEARLRCSPMKGHSHVYWYRQLPEEGLKFMVYLQKENIIDESGMPKERFSAEFPKEGPSILRIQQVVRGDSAAYFCASSASPGTSMHTQYFGPGTRLTVL.